This TCR beta chain was recovered during a study of cytomegalovirus exposure and HLA in healthy donors. General study findings and limits: According to reports, the classifier identified cytomegalovirus status with high specificity and sensitivity. Data from an earlier analysis indicated that most TCR beta V segments were productive either about 87% or about 30% of the time.

The CDR3 runs to 16 residues. The V segment lost 0 bases and the J segment 7 bases; nucleotides outside the gene matches: 12. CDR1 and CDR2 (germline): GTSNPN, SVGIG (reference sequence). As for this clone: Its antigen is still unknown.

The PCR was carried out with 60 Vbeta primers and 13 Jbeta primers. TCRdb keeps only in-frame clones here, not all; method: immunoSEQ multiplex PCR. The table lists about 99,000 clones, about 78% of them singletons. The sequenced material came from PBMCs. The rearrangement uses TRBV30 and TRBJ1-5, with TRBD1 identical over 7 bases. The sequence was obtained from a man aged 40-49 years in good health and CMV-seronegative. Here the CDR3 DNA reads TGTGCCTGGAGTGTACGGGGCAGGGGGAAATTCCAGCCCCAGCATTTT. It codes for CAWSVRGRGKFQPQHF.